The 9 T cell receptor beta chains presented below share a single source sample, sequenced in a study of blood T cell repertoires in COVID-19. Some clones are missing from TCRdb's copy, which holds only in-frame ones; the method was immunoSEQ multiplex PCR. The data show 55,000 to 80,000 clones, 75% to 90% seen once. The source material was peripheral blood. Receptor source: a man in his fifties or sixties with acute or convalescent COVID-19.

The chain joins TRBV7-9 to TRBJ2-1; 10 bases line up with TRBD2. Germline CDR1 is SEHNR and CDR2 is FQNEAQ (reference sequence). V shed 0 bases, J shed 7 bases, and the junction held 12 bases outside the gene matches. The CDR3 loop spans 18 amino acids. The CDR3 spells CASSLATLKLAGVNEQFF. CDR3 coding DNA: TGTGCCAGCAGCTTAGCGACTCTTAAGCTAGCGGGAGTTAATGAGCAGTTCTTC. The variable domain in full, with the rest retrieved from reference TRBV7-9 and TRBJ2-1, is DTGVSQNPRHKITKRGQNVTFRCDPISEHNRLYWYRQTLGQGPEFLTYFQNEAQLEKSRLLSDRFSAERPKGSFSTLEIQRTEQGDSAMYLCASSLATLKLAGVNEQFFGPGTRLTVL.

The rearrangement uses TRBV24-1 and TRBJ1-5; D gene unclear. Germline V gene data show CDR1 as KGHDR and CDR2 as SFDVKD. The CDR3 has 13 residues. V lost 7 bases and J 5 bases, leaving 11 bases between the germline ends. CDR3 in amino acids: CATRMRGHQPQHF. As DNA, the CDR3 is TGTGCCACCAGGATGCGTGGTCATCAGCCCCAGCATTTT.

The gene calls are TRBV3-1 (or the pseudogene TRBV3-2) and TRBJ1-1; tentatively, D is TRBD1 (5 bases). The germline gives CDR1 LGHDT, CDR2 YNNKEL (reference sequence). V lost 4 bases and J 1 base, leaving 7 bases between the germline ends. The CDR3 contains 13 residues. The CDR3 is CASSPGGNTEAFF. DNA for the CDR3: TGTGCCAGCAGCCCCGGGGGGAACACTGAAGCTTTCTTT.

The rearrangement joins TRBV5-1 to TRBJ2-3; 9 bases align to TRBD2. Germline V CDR1 and CDR2: SGHRS, YFSETQ. The CDR3 has 16 amino acids. V dropped 4 bases and J dropped 5; count of bases not matched to a gene: 11. CDR3 nucleotides: TGCGCCAGCAGCCGCTCCCCGGAAGCGGGGGGAGATACGCAGTATTTT. Amino acid sequence: CASSRSPEAGGDTQYF. Together with reference TRBV5-1 and TRBJ2-3, the CDR3 gives the full variable domain: KAGVTQTPRYLIKTRGQQVTLSCSPISGHRSVSWYQQTPGQGLQFLFEYFSETQRNKGNFPGRFSGRQFSNSRSEMNVSTLELGDSALYLCASSRSPEAGGDTQYFGPGTRLTVL.

This clone was counted a single time. The V call is TRBV7-9, the J call TRBJ2-1; D gene unclear. This CDR3 has 14 amino acids. Germline loops: CDR1 SEHNR, CDR2 FQNEAQ (reference sequence). The ends were cut back, 2 bases at V and 7 bases at J, with 12 bases in the middle. This CDR3 reads CASSLLRPSNEQFF. The CDR3 DNA reads TGTGCCAGCAGCTTATTGAGGCCTTCAAATGAGCAGTTCTTC.

The chain has TRBV11-3 and TRBJ1-1; the D gene is possibly TRBD1 (5 bases). The CDR3 loop spans 15 amino acids. With 0 bases removed from V and 1 base from J, the gap between germline ends came to 9 bases. The germline gives CDR1 SGHNT, CDR2 YENEEA. The CDR3 DNA reads TGTGCCAGCAGCTTAGATGGCAGGGCGAACACTGAAGCTTTCTTT. Its protein product is CASSLDGRANTEAFF.

This chain joins TRBV5-1 and TRBJ1-1, with 9 bases lining up with TRBD1. The CDR3 has 14 amino acids. V trimming: 5 bases; J trimming: 6 bases; junction bases outside the gene matches: 8. Germline V gene data show CDR1 as SGHRS and CDR2 as YFSETQ. The CDR3 reads CASRGGQGNAEAFF. For the CDR3, the DNA is TGCGCCAGCAGGGGGGGACAGGGTAACGCTGAAGCTTTCTTT.

The genes are TRBV30 and TRBJ2-1, with D possibly matching TRBD2 (6 bases). Trimming shortened V by 1 base and J by 8 bases, and 12 bases separated the two germline ends. Germline assignment: CDR1 GTSNPN and CDR2 SVGIG (reference sequence). CDR3 length equals 13 residues. The CDR3 bases are TGTGCCTGGAGTGGACTAGTGAGGGATGAGCAGTTCTTC. This sequence encodes CAWSGLVRDEQFF.

The V and J genes are TRBV18 and TRBJ1-2; D remains ambiguous. V was pared by 5 bases and J by 1 base, with 14 bases between. The CDR3 is made up of 15 amino acids. Per germline, CDR1 KGHSH and CDR2 LQKENI. The CDR3, as DNA: TGTGCCAGCTCAGCCACATCGGGGTTTAACTATGGCTACACCTTC. It is translated as CASSATSGFNYGYTF.